A single count supports the clone carrying this T cell receptor beta chain. This record comes from a study of blood T cell repertoires in COVID-19. The trim removed 6 bases at V and 7 bases at J, leaving 6 bases unmatched. CDR1 and CDR2 (germline): ENHRY, SYGVKD. CDR3 length equals 15 residues. Some clones are missing from TCRdb's copy, which holds only in-frame ones; the method was immunoSEQ multiplex PCR. Counted here are fewer than 350,000 clones, around 85% occurring once; the ten biggest clones make up around 1.8%. Sequencing was done on a sample of PBMCs or T cells enriched from blood (not recorded which). This TCR derives from a young woman who had been exposed to COVID-19. The chain uses TRBV10-3 and TRBJ1-6, with 10 bases fitting TRBD1. The DNA of the CDR3 is TGTGCCATCAGCCCGGGACAGGGGACGAATTCACCCCTCCACTTT. Protein: CAISPGQGTNSPLHF.